This T cell receptor beta chain was identified during a study of blood T cells in healthy people across ages. The second PCR ran roughly 7 to 11 cycles with a sample-barcoded 5' primer and J-beta primers. Each CDR3 protein gets one entry after TCRdb re-called the 5' RACE reads with MiXCR. The profile shows just under 900,000 distinct CDR3 sequences, about 30% of them singletons. Germline loops: CDR1 DFQATT, CDR2 SNEGSKA (reference sequence). V lost 7 bases and J lost 1; bases outside the gene matches: 4. The CDR3 spans 14 residues. The receptor was derived from a woman over 75 in good health. This chain joins TRBV20-1 and TRBJ2-3; 11 bases are shared with TRBD2. The source material was blood. CDR3 DNA: TGCAGTGTCGGACTAGCGGGTGGCACAGATACGCAGTATTTT. It is translated as CSVGLAGGTDTQYF.